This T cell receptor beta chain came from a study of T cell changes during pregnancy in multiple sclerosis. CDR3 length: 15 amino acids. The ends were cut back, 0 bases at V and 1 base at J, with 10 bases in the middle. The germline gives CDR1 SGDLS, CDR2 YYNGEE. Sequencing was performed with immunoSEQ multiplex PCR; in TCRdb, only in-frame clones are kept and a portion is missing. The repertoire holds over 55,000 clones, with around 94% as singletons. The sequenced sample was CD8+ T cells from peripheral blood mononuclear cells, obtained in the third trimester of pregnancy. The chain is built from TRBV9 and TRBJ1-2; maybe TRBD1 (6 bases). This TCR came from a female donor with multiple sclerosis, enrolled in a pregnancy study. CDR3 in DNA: TGTGCCAGCAGCGTAGGGACAGTTAATAACTATGGCTACACCTTC. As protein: CASSVGTVNNYGYTF.